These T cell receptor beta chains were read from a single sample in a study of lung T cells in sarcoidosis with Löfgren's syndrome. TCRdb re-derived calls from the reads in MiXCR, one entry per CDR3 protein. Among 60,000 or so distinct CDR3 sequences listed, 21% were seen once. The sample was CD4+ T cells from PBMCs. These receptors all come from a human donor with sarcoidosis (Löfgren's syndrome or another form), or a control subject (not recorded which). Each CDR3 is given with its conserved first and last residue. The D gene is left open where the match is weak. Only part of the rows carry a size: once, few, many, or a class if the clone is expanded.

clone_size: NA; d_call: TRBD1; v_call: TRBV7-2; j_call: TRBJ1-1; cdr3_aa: CASSLAGTANTEASF; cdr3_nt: TGTGCCAGCAGCTTAGCCGGGACAGCGAACACTGAAGCCTCCTTT
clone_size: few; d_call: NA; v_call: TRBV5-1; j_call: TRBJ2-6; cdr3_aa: CASSADSGANVLTF; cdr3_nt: TGCGCCAGCAGCGCGGACTCTGGGGCCAACGTCCTGACTTTC
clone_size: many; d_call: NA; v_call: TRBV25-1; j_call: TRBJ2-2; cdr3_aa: CASSVRTPPNTGELFF; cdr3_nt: TGTGCCAGCAGTGTAAGGACACCGCCGAACACCGGGGAGCTGTTTTTT
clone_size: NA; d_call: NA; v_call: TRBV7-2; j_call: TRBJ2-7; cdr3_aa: CASSLASGVGVERYF; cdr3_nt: TGTGCCAGCAGCTTAGCTTCGGGGGTTGGTGTTGAGCGGTACTTC
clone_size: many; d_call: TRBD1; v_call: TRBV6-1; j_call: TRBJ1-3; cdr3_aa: CASSKATGTDLNTIYF; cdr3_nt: TGTGCCAGCAGTAAAGCTACCGGGACAGACTTAAACACCATATATTTT
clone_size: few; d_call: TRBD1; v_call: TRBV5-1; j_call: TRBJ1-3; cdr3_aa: CASSPLATGTGNTIYF; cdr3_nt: TGCGCCAGCAGCCCCCTCGCGACAGGGACTGGAAACACCATATATTTT
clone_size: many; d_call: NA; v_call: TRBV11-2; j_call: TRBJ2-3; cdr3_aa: CASSLDGRATDTQYF; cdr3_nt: TGTGCCAGCAGCTTAGACGGCAGGGCGACAGATACGCAGTATTTT
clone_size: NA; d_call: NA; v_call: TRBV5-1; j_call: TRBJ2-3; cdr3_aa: CASSLTGDHTVTQYF; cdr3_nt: TGCGCCAGCAGCTTGACCGGCGACCACACAGTTACGCAGTATTTT
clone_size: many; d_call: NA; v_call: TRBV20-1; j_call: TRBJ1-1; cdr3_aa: CSARGGVNTEAFF; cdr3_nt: TGCAGTGCTAGAGGAGGGGTCAACACTGAAGCTTTCTTT
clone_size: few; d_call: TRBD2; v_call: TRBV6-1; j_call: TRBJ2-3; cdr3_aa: CASRSAGGPYTQYF; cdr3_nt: TGTGCCAGCAGATCAGCGGGAGGGCCTTATACGCAGTATTTT
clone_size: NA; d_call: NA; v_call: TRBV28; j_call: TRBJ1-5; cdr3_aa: CASSWGHRDQPQHF; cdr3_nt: TGTGCCAGCAGTTGGGGGCATAGGGATCAGCCCCAGCATTTT
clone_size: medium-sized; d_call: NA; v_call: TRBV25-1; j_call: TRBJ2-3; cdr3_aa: CASSGYVDTQYF; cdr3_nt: TGTGCCAGCAGTGGTTACGTCGATACGCAGTATTTT
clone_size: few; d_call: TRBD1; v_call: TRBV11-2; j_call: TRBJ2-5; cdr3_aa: CASSAAGTGSETQYF; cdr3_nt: TGTGCCAGCAGCGCCGCCGGGACAGGGAGCGAGACCCAGTACTTC
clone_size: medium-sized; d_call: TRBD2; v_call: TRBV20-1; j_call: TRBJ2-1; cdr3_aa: CSVAGGPNNEQFF; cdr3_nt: TGCAGTGTAGCGGGGGGGCCAAACAATGAGCAGTTCTTC
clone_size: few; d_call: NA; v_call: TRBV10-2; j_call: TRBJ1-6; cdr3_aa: CASSESRGHGSPLHF; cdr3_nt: TGCGCCAGCAGTGAGAGTCGGGGGCACGGTTCACCCCTCCACTTT
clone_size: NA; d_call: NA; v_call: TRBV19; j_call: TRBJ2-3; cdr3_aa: CASSKNRDPGRDTQYF; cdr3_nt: TGTGCCAGTAGTAAAAACCGGGACCCCGGGAGAGATACGCAGTATTTT
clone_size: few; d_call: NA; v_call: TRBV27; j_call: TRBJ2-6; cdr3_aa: CASSWASAFSGANVLTF; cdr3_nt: TGTGCCAGCAGTTGGGCAAGTGCCTTCTCTGGGGCCAACGTCCTGACTTTC
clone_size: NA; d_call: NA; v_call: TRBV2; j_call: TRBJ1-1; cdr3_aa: CARRVLNTEAFF; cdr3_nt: TGTGCCCGCCGGGTGCTGAACACTGAAGCTTTCTTT
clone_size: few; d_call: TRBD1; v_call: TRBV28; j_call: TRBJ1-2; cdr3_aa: CASSLLAGGTGGNYGYTF; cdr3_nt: TGTGCCAGCAGTTTATTGGCCGGGGGGACAGGGGGGAACTATGGCTACACCTTC
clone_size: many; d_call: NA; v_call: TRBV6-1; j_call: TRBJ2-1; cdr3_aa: CASSSNQRTFHNEQFF; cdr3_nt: TGTGCCAGCAGTTCAAATCAGCGGACTTTTCACAATGAGCAGTTCTTC
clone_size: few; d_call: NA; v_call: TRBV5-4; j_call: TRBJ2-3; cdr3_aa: CASSLVSSTDTQYF; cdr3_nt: TGTGCCAGCAGCTTGGTCTCTAGCACAGATACGCAGTATTTT
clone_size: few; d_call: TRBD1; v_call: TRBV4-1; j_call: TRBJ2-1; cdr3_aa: CASSQAGQGNEQFF; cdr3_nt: TGCGCCAGCAGCCAGGCCGGACAGGGGAATGAGCAGTTCTTC
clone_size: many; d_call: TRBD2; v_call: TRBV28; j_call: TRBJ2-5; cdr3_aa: CASSLWGTSAQETQYF; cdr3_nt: TGTGCCAGCAGTTTATGGGGGACTAGCGCACAAGAGACCCAGTACTTC
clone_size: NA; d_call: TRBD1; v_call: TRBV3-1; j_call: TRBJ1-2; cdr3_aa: CASSRDSLAGYTF; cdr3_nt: TGTGCCAGCAGTAGGGACAGCCTAGCGGGCTACACCTTC
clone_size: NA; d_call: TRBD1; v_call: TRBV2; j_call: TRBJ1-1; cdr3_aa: CASTLRTGTNTEAFF; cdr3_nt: TGTGCCAGCACCCTAAGGACAGGGACGAACACTGAAGCTTTCTTT
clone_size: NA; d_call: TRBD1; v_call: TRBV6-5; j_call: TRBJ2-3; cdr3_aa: CASSYETKGQGITDTQYF; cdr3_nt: TGTGCCAGCAGTTACGAGACTAAGGGACAGGGAATCACAGATACGCAGTATTTT
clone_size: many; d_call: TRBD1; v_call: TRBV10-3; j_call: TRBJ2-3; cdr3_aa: CAISGTGGTDTQYF; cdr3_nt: TGTGCCATCAGCGGGACAGGGGGGACGGATACGCAGTATTTT
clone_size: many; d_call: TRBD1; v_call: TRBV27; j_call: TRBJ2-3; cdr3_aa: CASSLQGAMGTDTQYF; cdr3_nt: TGTGCCAGCAGTTTACAGGGGGCGATGGGCACAGATACGCAGTATTTT
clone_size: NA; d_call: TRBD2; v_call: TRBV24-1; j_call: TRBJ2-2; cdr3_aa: CATREAGSSTGELFF; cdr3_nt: TGTGCCACTCGGGAGGCAGGTAGCAGCACCGGGGAGCTGTTTTTT
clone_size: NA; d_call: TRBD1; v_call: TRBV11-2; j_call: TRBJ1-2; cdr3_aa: CASSTTSARGIDYGYTF; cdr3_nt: TGTGCCAGCAGCACAACATCGGCCAGGGGGATCGACTATGGCTACACCTTC
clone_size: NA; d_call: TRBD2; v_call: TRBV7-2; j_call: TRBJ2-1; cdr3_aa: CASSLEGWGGEQFF; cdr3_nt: TGTGCCAGCAGCTTAGAAGGGTGGGGGGGTGAGCAGTTCTTC
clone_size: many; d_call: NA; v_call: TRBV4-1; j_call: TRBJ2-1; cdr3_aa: CASSQDRDSSYNEQFF; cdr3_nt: TGCGCCAGCAGCCAAGACCGGGACTCCTCTTACAATGAGCAGTTCTTC
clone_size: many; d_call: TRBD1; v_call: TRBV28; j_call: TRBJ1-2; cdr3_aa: CASRSGQDYGYTF; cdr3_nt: TGTGCCAGCAGGTCGGGACAGGACTATGGCTACACCTTC
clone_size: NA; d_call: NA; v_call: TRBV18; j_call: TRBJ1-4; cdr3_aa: CASSLDSNEKLFF; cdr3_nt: TGTGCCAGCTCACTAGACAGTAATGAAAAACTGTTTTTT
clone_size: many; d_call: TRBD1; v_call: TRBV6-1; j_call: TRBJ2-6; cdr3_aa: CASSHRGSLSGANVLTF; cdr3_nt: TGTGCCAGCAGTCACAGGGGGTCCCTGTCTGGGGCCAACGTCCTGACTTTC
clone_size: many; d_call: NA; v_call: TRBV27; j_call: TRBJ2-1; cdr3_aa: CASSLRQLPYNEQFF; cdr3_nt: TGTGCCAGCAGTTTACGGCAGCTTCCCTACAATGAGCAGTTCTTC
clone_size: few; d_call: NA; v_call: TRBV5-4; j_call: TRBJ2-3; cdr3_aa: CASSFPGGRSTDTQYF; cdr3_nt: TGTGCCAGCAGCTTTCCGGGGGGCAGAAGCACAGATACGCAGTATTTT
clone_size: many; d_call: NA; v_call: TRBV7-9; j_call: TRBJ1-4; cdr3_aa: CASSLRGQEDEKLFF; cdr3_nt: TGTGCCAGCAGCTTAAGGGGTCAGGAAGATGAAAAACTGTTTTTT
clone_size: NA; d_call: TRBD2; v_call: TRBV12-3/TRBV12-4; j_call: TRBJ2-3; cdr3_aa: CASSLSTSGTTDTQYF; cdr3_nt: TGTGCCAGCAGTTTATCGACTAGCGGGACTACAGATACGCAGTATTTT